The next 11 T cell receptor beta chains were all read from a single sample in a study of T cell changes during pregnancy in multiple sclerosis. Using immunoSEQ multiplex PCR, the repertoire was profiled, and TCRdb retains in-frame clones only, with some absent. The sample contains 20,000 to 25,000 clones, about 91% of which appear only once. Sequencing used CD4+ T cells from peripheral blood mononuclear cells, obtained in the third trimester of pregnancy. The receptors were sampled from a female donor with multiple sclerosis, enrolled in a pregnancy study.

This sequence joins TRBV7-9 and TRBJ1-4; 7 bases map to TRBD1. CDR1 SEHNR and CDR2 FQNEAQ come from the germline V gene (reference sequence). Trimming took 5 bases from V and 2 from J; bases not matched to a gene: 14. This CDR3 comprises 18 residues. The CDR3 DNA reads TGTGCCAGCAGCCCTAGACAGGGAGGTTCGTTGACTAATGAAAAACTGTTTTTT. Amino acids: CASSPRQGGSLTNEKLFF.

This clone was recorded once. The chain uses TRBV5-1 and TRBJ2-1; 9 bases map to TRBD1. CDR3 length: 17 residues. With V trimmed by 0 bases and J by 5 bases, 9 bases remained unmatched. Germline CDR1 is SGHRS and CDR2 is YFSETQ. CDR3 loop: CASSLVGTGNGHNEQFF. CDR3 DNA sequence: TGCGCCAGCAGCTTGGTAGGGACAGGGAACGGCCACAATGAGCAGTTCTTC.

The chain carries TRBV18 and TRBJ1-1, with 12 bases that match TRBD1. This CDR3 spans 15 amino acids. The V gene end was trimmed by 6 bases and the J gene end by 2 bases; junction bases not matched to a gene: 4. The germline CDR1 and CDR2 sequences are KGHSH and LQKENI. CDR3 bases: TGTGCCAGCTCGCTAGGGACAGGGGGCAACACTGAAGCTTTCTTT. This gives the protein CASSLGTGGNTEAFF.

This chain links TRBV9 with TRBJ1-2; D is uncertain. This CDR3 is 12 amino acids long. Deletions cut 7 bases from V and 2 bases from J, with 9 bases between. Germline CDR1 and CDR2: SGDLS and YYNGEE. CDR3 nucleotide sequence: TGTGCCAGCGGAGGACTGAACTATGGCTACACCTTC. Its protein product is CASGGLNYGYTF.

The chain joins TRBV28 to TRBJ1-2; 8 bases are shared with TRBD1. Trimming cost V 5 bases and J 1 base; bases outside gene matches: 6. The CDR3 loop spans 15 amino acids. Germline V gene lookup returns CDR1 MDHEN and CDR2 SYDVKM. The CDR3 DNA sequence: TGTGCCAGCAGTACAACAGGGGGAGGTAACTATGGCTACACCTTC. Its protein product is CASSTTGGGNYGYTF.

As DNA, the CDR3 is TGTGCCAGCAGGCGGGGCGGAGAGGAGGATGGCTACACCTTC. This translates into CASRRGGEEDGYTF. V is TRBV6-1 and J is TRBJ1-2; a possible D gene is TRBD1 (5 bases). V gave up 6 bases and J gave up 6 bases, with 17 bases separating them. This CDR3 region has 14 residues. The germline V gene has CDR1 MNHNS and CDR2 SASEGT.

The chain employs TRBV7-3 and TRBJ2-1, with 7 bases that match TRBD2. After removal of 1 base from V and 14 bases from J, the junction contained 8 bases not matched to a gene. This CDR3 region has 13 residues. Germline assignment: CDR1 SGHTA and CDR2 FQGTGA. The CDR3 is CASSLMQGGMKFF. The CDR3 DNA reads TGTGCCAGCAGCTTAATGCAGGGAGGGATGAAGTTCTTC.

The rearrangement joins TRBV6-5 to TRBJ1-2; 8 nucleotides match TRBD1. With 5 bases clipped from V and 8 bases from J, the junction kept 7 bases outside the gene matches. The CDR3 sequence is 13 residues long. Germline V gives CDR1 MNHEY, CDR2 SVGAGI. The CDR3 protein is CASSPQGAQGYTF. DNA of the CDR3: TGTGCCAGCAGTCCCCAGGGGGCGCAGGGCTACACCTTC.

The table lists this clone with a count of one. The genes are TRBV6-6 and TRBJ1-3; no clear D. Germline-derived CDR1 and CDR2 are MNHNY and SVGAGI (reference sequence). The V end was cut by 7 bases, the J end by 0 bases, with 10 bases between. The CDR3 sequence is 14 residues long. The CDR3 protein is CASKEPGSGNTIYF. In DNA, the CDR3 is TGTGCCAGCAAGGAACCGGGCTCTGGAAACACCATATATTTT.

DNA of the CDR3: TGCGCCAGCAGCGAAGGGGGAACTGGAAACACCATATATTTT. This sequence encodes CASSEGGTGNTIYF. This chain joins TRBV5-1 and TRBJ1-3, with a possible D match to TRBD1 (6 bases). Looked up from germline, CDR1 is SGHRS and CDR2 is YFSETQ. The V end was cut by 4 bases, the J end by 2 bases, with 10 bases between. CDR3 length equals 14 residues. Drawing the rest from reference TRBV5-1 and TRBJ1-3, the complete variable domain is KAGVTQTPRYLIKTRGQQVTLSCSPISGHRSVSWYQQTPGQGLQFLFEYFSETQRNKGNFPGRFSGRQFSNSRSEMNVSTLELGDSALYLCASSEGGTGNTIYFGEGSWLTVV.

This rearrangement joins TRBV18 to TRBJ1-3, with TRBD1 as a possible D gene (6 bases). The CDR3 has 16 amino acids. V lost 0 bases to trimming and J lost 0 bases, with 9 bases between them. The V gene's germline CDR1 is KGHSH and CDR2 LQKENI. The CDR3 spells CASSPPTGDSGNTIYF. In DNA form, the CDR3 reads TGTGCCAGCTCACCACCGACAGGAGACTCTGGAAACACCATATATTTT.